The 18 T cell receptor beta chains reported below all come from one sample, sequenced in a study of T cells expressing NK-cell markers. TCRdb processed the 5' RACE reads again and assigns one entry to each CDR3 protein, with no DNA. The listing records 400,000 or so distinct CDR3 sequences. Sequenced input: blood T cells: a sorted CD56 or NKG2C T cell subset, CD4+ or CD8+ T cells, or bulk PBMC T cells (not recorded which). The source is a woman between 45 and 65 years old in good health.

The V and J genes are TRBV3-1 and TRBJ2-5; TCRdb indicates TRBD1, and absent DNA this call remains unverified. The CDR3 has 13 amino acids. Per germline, CDR1 LGHDT and CDR2 YNNKEL (reference sequence). CDR3 sequence reads: CATREPYQETQYF.

The V and J genes are TRBV5-1 and TRBJ1-2; no DNA is available, so the TRBD1 call from TCRdb remains unchecked. Germline V gene lookup returns CDR1 SGHRS and CDR2 YFSETQ. This CDR3 region has 16 residues. The CDR3 sequence: CASSLSTGTGDGGYTF. Variable domain in full (rest from reference TRBV5-1 and TRBJ1-2): KAGVTQTPRYLIKTRGQQVTLSCSPISGHRSVSWYQQTPGQGLQFLFEYFSETQRNKGNFPGRFSGRQFSNSRSEMNVSTLELGDSALYLCASSLSTGTGDGGYTFGSGTRLTVV.

CDR3 sequence reads: CASSLGQFGHEQYF. The V call is TRBV12-3 or TRBV12-4, the J call TRBJ2-7; the D call of TRBD1 rests on TCRdb alone, since no DNA is present to check it. This CDR3 contains 14 residues.

The rearrangement joins TRBV18 to TRBJ2-7; TCRdb indicates TRBD2, and absent DNA this call remains unverified. This CDR3 has 14 residues. In germline, CDR1 is KGHSH, CDR2 LQKENI. CDR3 amino acids: CASSPAGRVYEQYF. Full variable domain (rest looked up from reference TRBV18 and TRBJ2-7): NAGVMQNPRHLVRRRGQEARLRCSPMKGHSHVYWYRQLPEEGLKFMVYLQKENIIDESGMPKERFSAEFPKEGPSILRIQQVVRGDSAAYFCASSPAGRVYEQYFGPGTRLTVT.

The rearrangement joins TRBV4-1 to TRBJ2-1. The CDR3 spans 17 residues. The germline CDR1 and CDR2 sequences are MGHRA and YSYEKL. The CDR3 region is CASSQDGESPSYNEQFF.

The rearrangement links TRBV11-3 to TRBJ2-1. This CDR3 spans 15 amino acids. CDR1 SGHNT and CDR2 YENEEA come from the germline V gene. This CDR3 is CASSSPYPRGNEQFF. Full variable domain (outside the CDR3, taken from reference TRBV11-3 and TRBJ2-1): EAGVVQSPRYKIIEKKQPVAFWCNPISGHNTLYWYLQNLGQGPELLIRYENEEAVDDSQLPKDRFSAERLKGVDSTLKIQPAELGDSAVYLCASSSPYPRGNEQFFGPGTRLTVL.

The chain employs TRBV2 and TRBJ2-4; TCRdb's D call of TRBD2 is untestable without DNA. CDR3 length: 13 amino acids. Per the germline V gene, CDR1 is SNHLY and CDR2 is FYNNEI. The CDR3 sequence: CASKDSSKNIQYF.

V usage is TRBV25-1 and J usage is TRBJ2-7; TCRdb names TRBD1, which stays unverified in the absence of DNA. The CDR3 is made up of 12 amino acids. The germline CDR1 and CDR2 sequences are MGHDK and SYGVNS. The CDR3 protein is CASRAGTPKEYF.

The chain is built from TRBV12-3 or TRBV12-4 and TRBJ2-1; no DNA is available, so the TRBD2 call from TCRdb remains unchecked. The CDR3 is 13 amino acids. The CDR3 region is CASRTSGNNEQFF.

The rearrangement links TRBV29-1 to TRBJ1-1. CDR3 length equals 14 residues. Germline V gene sequence: CDR1 SQVTM, CDR2 ANQGSEA. CDR3 sequence: CSVVRGGVNTEAFF.

The chain is built from TRBV6-5 and TRBJ2-1. The CDR3 is 11 amino acids. Germline-derived CDR1 and CDR2 are MNHEY and SVGAGI. The CDR3 sequence is CASKSLNEQFF.

V and J are TRBV9 and TRBJ2-2; the D gene TCRdb calls, TRBD2, cannot be checked with no DNA. CDR3 size: 18 residues. Germline V CDR1 and CDR2: SGDLS, YYNGEE. The CDR3 sequence is CASSKGLAGAGNTGELFF.

V and J are TRBV27 and TRBJ2-3; TCRdb returns TRBD2, unconfirmable since there is no DNA. This CDR3 has 14 amino acids. CDR1 MNHEY and CDR2 SMNVEV come from the germline V gene (reference sequence). This chain's CDR3 is CASKRLALTDTQYF.

The CDR3 sequence is CASSQQLGLAGANEQFF. The chain employs TRBV14 and TRBJ2-1; TCRdb selects TRBD2, and the lack of DNA leaves this call unchecked. CDR3 length: 17 amino acids. CDR1 is SGHDN, CDR2 FVKESK, per germline. The whole variable domain, filled in from reference TRBV14 and TRBJ2-1, reads EAGVTQFPSHSVIEKGQTVTLRCDPISGHDNLYWYRRVMGKEIKFLLHFVKESKQDESGMPNNRFLAERTGGTYSTLKVQPAELEDSGVYFCASSQQLGLAGANEQFFGPGTRLTVL.

The rearrangement joins TRBV6-5 to TRBJ2-1; with no DNA, the TCRdb D assignment of TRBD2 cannot be verified. This CDR3 is built from 13 residues. CDR1 is MNHEY, CDR2 SVGAGI, per germline. Here the CDR3 reads CASSFGLAGKQFF.

This rearrangement joins TRBV5-1 to TRBJ2-5. This CDR3 has 15 amino acids. The germline gives CDR1 SGHRS, CDR2 YFSETQ. The CDR3 spells CASSWSAGPQETQYF. Full variable domain (rest looked up from reference TRBV5-1 and TRBJ2-5): KAGVTQTPRYLIKTRGQQVTLSCSPISGHRSVSWYQQTPGQGLQFLFEYFSETQRNKGNFPGRFSGRQFSNSRSEMNVSTLELGDSALYLCASSWSAGPQETQYFGPGTRLLVL.

This chain's CDR3 is CASSEVLAGLFEQFF. This sequence joins TRBV2 and TRBJ2-1; TCRdb designates TRBD2, a call that cannot be tested without DNA. The CDR3 is made up of 15 amino acids. Germline CDR1 reads SNHLY; CDR2 reads FYNNEI.

The chain carries TRBV11-3 and TRBJ2-5; the TCRdb D gene call, TRBD1, has no DNA to confirm it. In germline, CDR1 is SGHNT, CDR2 YENEEA. CDR3 length: 16 residues. CDR3 loop: CASSARGGRRQETQYF.